What follows is one TCR beta chain and its context. Its antigen is currently not known. Reads for this sample came from an Illumina HiSeq 2000. 5'RACE template switching, by which a universal primer site and unique molecular identifiers were added, was used to make TCR beta cDNA libraries. Synthesis of cDNA was primed from the TCR beta constant segment and was followed by two consecutive PCR amplification steps. As for how the authors treated the data: MIGEC was used to demultiplex reads and group reads by UMI, and MiTCR was used to assemble and quantify clonotypes. To exclude erroneous sequences, any TCR cDNA sequence not supported by at least two reads was discarded. The tcR package was used for downstream repertoire analysis, and clonotypes were matched between fractions using CDR3 nucleotide sequence together with V segment. VDJmatch was used to annotate antigen specificity against VDJdb, with one amino acid substitution in CDR3 allowed. After TCRdb reprocessed the reads, each CDR3 protein sequence was kept as one row, without DNA. What appears here as the V and J calls and clone size reflects TCRdb's work, not the paper's. The table for this sample shows about 170,000 distinct CDR3 sequences. Clones ranked in the top ten supply around 20% of the sample.

The data were taken from a study of T cells expressing NK-cell markers (dated by TCRdb to about 2020). In the study overall: TCR beta-chain repertoires were profiled in sorted CD3+CD56+NKG2C+, CD3+CD56+NKG2C- and CD3+CD56-NKG2C+ T-cell subsets from roughly eight donors. Among the eight sequenced donors, seven were HCMV-seropositive and one was HCMV-seronegative. The eight sequenced donors were randomly selected healthy volunteers, three men and five women. Libraries were sequenced as 2 x 150 bp reads on Illumina HiSeq 2000/2500, MiSeq or NextSeq.

A commercial ELISA kit detecting HCMV-specific IgG in serum was used to determine HCMV serostatus. Peripheral blood mononuclear cells were isolated from blood by Ficoll density gradient centrifugation. General study outcomes and caveats: For over five donors, the dominant CD3+CD56+NKG2C+ clonotypes were among the top 10 CD8+ clonotypes and accounted for about 1.0-7.5% of CD8+ T cells. Those dominant clonotypes were again the most abundant among CD3+CD56-NKG2C+ cells in a few donors, at about 28.3-60.1%. Whether the expanded NKG2C-expressing T cell clones were specific for HCMV antigens remained unclear.

The sample taken for sequencing was blood T cells: a sorted CD56 or NKG2C T cell subset, CD4+ or CD8+ T cells, or bulk PBMC T cells (not recorded which). The TCR was taken from a man between 18 and 69 years old in good health.

The CDR3 sequence is CASSLVSTGGEKLFF. This chain is built from TRBV7-9 and TRBJ1-4; the TRBD1 assignment by TCRdb is unverifiable without DNA. The cysteine opens and the phenylalanine closes a CDR3 of 15 amino acids. This entry has no DNA. The germline V gene (reference sequence) provides CDR1 SEHNR and CDR2 FQNEAQ.